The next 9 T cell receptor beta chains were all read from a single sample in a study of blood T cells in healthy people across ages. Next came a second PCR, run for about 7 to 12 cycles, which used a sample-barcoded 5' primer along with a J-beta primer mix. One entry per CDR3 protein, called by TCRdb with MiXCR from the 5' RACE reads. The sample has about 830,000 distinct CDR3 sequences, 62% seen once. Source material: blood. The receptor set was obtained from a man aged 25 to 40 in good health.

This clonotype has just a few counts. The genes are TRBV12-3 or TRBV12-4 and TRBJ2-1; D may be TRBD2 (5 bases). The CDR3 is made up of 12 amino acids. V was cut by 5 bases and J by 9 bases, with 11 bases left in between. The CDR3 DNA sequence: TGTGCCAGCAGTAACCCTAGCCTTGAGCAGTTCTTC. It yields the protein CASSNPSLEQFF.

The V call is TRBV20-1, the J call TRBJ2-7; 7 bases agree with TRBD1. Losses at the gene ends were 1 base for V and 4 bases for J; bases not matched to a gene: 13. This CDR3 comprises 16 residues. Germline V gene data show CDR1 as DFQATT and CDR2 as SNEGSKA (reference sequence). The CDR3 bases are TGCAGTGCTAGAGGGGGCACCGGGACAGCCTTGTACGAGCAGTACTTC. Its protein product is CSARGGTGTALYEQYF.

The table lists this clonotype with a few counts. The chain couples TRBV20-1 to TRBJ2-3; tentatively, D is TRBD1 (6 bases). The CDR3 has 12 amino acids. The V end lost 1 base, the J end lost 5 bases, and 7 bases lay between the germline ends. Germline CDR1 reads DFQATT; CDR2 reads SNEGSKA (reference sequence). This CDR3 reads CSARGGGDTQYF. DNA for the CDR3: TGCAGTGCTAGAGGAGGGGGAGATACGCAGTATTTT.

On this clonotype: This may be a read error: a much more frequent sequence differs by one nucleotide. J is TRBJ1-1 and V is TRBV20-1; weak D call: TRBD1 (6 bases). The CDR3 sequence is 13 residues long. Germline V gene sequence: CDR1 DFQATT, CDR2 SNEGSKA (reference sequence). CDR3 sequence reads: CSARAGGDTKAFF. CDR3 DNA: TGCAGTGCTAGAGCCGGGGGGGACACTAAAGCTTTCTTT.

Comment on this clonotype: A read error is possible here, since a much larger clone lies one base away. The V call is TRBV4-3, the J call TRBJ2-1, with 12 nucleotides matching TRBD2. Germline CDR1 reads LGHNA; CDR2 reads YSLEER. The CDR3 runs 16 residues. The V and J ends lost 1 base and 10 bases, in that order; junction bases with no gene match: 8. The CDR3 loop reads CASSQGLAGEFYEQFF. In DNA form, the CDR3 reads TGCGCCAGCAGCCAAGGACTAGCGGGGGAGTTCTACGAGCAGTTCTTC.

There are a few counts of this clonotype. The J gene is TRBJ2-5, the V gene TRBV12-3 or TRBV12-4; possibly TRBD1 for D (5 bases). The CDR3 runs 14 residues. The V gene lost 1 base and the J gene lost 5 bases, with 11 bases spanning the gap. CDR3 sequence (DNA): TGTGCCAGCAGTTTAGGACAGACGAGGGAGACCCAGTACTTC. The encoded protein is CASSLGQTRETQYF.

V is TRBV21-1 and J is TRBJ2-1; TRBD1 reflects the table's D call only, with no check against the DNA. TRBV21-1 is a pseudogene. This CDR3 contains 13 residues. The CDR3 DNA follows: TGTGCCAGCTTCCGGGGTCCGGCGGATGAGCAGTTCTTC. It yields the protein CASFRGPADEQFF.

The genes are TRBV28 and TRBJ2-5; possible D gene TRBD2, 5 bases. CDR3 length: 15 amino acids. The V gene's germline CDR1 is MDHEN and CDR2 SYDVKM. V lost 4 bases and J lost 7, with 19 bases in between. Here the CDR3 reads CASSSPGVETGTQYF. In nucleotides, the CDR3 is TGTGCCAGCAGTTCACCCGGGGTGGAAACGGGGACCCAGTACTTC.

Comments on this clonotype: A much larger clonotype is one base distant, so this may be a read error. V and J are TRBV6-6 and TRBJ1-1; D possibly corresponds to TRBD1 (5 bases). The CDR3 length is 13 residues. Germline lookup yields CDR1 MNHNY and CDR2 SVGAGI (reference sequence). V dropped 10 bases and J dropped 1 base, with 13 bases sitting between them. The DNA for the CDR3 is TGTGCCACCGGGGCAGGGCCGAACACTGAAGCTTTCTTT. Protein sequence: CATGAGPNTEAFF.